The source of this T cell receptor (beta chain) is a study of sequential checkpoint blockade in melanoma. Study-wide background: Both treatment sequences were followed by maintenance nivolumab.

The V end was cut by 3 bases, the J end by 2 bases, with 11 bases between. CDR1 and CDR2 from the germline V gene are SGDLS and YYNGEE. The CDR3 is 14 amino acids. Treatment in this sample: randomized to nivolumab then ipilimumab (arm A) or the reverse (arm B). None of the patients previously received DNA-damaging chemotherapy. Sequencing used immunoSEQ multiplex PCR; TCRdb keeps in-frame clones, though not all of them. This table has under 20,000 clones, about 80% appearing once. The source is a human donor with melanoma. The input for sequencing was CD8+ T cells sorted from blood (inferred from file names), taken from a patient given nivolumab and ipilimumab in sequence. The chain employs TRBV9 and TRBJ1-2, with D tentatively TRBD1 (5 bases). DNA of the CDR3: TGTGCCAGCAGCGGCAAAGGGGTAAACTATGGCTACACCTTC. This codes for CASSGKGVNYGYTF.